This T cell receptor beta chain was obtained from a study of OX40 agonist ivuxolimab in advanced cancers. On the study more broadly: In this cohort, patients received ivuxolimab, an agonistic anti-OX40 (CD134) antibody. A mean age of roughly 66 years, range roughly 20 to 85, was recorded, and over 65% were male. Study-level results: Antigen specificity remained undetermined for the expanded peripheral T cells. On average, CD8+ T cells had more expanded clones than CD4+.

The protocol was immunoSEQ multiplex PCR, while the TCRdb copy is restricted to in-frame clones and leaves out a portion. This table has tens of thousands of clones, roughly 90% appearing once. Comment on this clone: Its antigen remains unknown.

The length of the CDR3 is 14 residues. Per germline, CDR1 MNHEY and CDR2 SVGAGI. The J segment lost 6 bases and the V segment lost 3 bases, leaving 4 bases of the junction unmatched. This TCR derives from an adult with an advanced solid tumor such as melanoma, head and neck, liver or kidney cancer. This material consisted of CD4+ or CD8+ T cells sorted from blood, taken in a trial of the OX40 agonist ivuxolimab. The gene calls are TRBV6-5 and TRBJ2-2; 7 nucleotides agree with TRBD1. CDR3 amino acids: CASSYAGGPGELFF. The CDR3 DNA reads TGTGCCAGCAGTTATGCAGGGGGTCCCGGGGAGCTGTTTTTT.